Each of the 7 T cell receptor beta chains below was sequenced from the same sample in a study of cytomegalovirus exposure and HLA in healthy donors. Repertoires were generated with immunoSEQ multiplex PCR, while TCRdb's copy carries only in-frame clones and drops some. The sample includes 350,000 or so clones, roughly 90% of them seen just once. Sequencing was done on a sample of PBMCs. These receptors were taken from a woman under 30 in good health and CMV-seronegative.

Here the CDR3 reads CASSKTGIGDTQYF. The DNA of the CDR3 is TGTGCCAGCAGTAAGACAGGGATAGGAGATACGCAGTATTTT. V is TRBV27 and J is TRBJ2-3, with 7 bases identical to TRBD1. J gave up 5 bases and V 5 bases, and 7 bases lay outside the gene matches. Germline CDR1 MNHEY, CDR2 SMNVEV (reference sequence). The CDR3 has 14 amino acids.

The chain employs TRBV6-5 and TRBJ2-7, with TRBD1 as a possible D gene (7 bases). This CDR3 has 15 residues. The V end lost 5 bases, the J end lost 7 bases, and 21 bases lay between the germline ends. CDR1 is MNHEY, CDR2 SVGAGI, per germline. CDR3 amino acids: CASSHEEGAVWEQYF. In nucleotides, the CDR3 is TGTGCCAGCAGTCACGAGGAGGGGGCAGTTTGGGAGCAGTACTTC.

In nucleotides, the CDR3 is TGTGCCAGCAGCTACGACAGGGGGGGCGAGTATTTT. Protein sequence: CASSYDRGGEYF. V and J are TRBV5-4 and TRBJ2-3; the match to TRBD1 covers 9 bases. Trimming took 3 bases from V and 13 from J; bases not matched to a gene: 6. The germline CDR1 and CDR2 sequences are SGHNT and YYREEE (reference sequence). The length of the CDR3 is 12 residues.

This clone was detected once. The chain links TRBV7-6 to TRBJ1-5; D gene ambiguous. The V and J ends lost 1 base and 4 bases respectively, with 11 bases between them. CDR3 length: 15 amino acids. Germline loops: CDR1 SGHVS, CDR2 FNYEAQ. The CDR3 loop reads CASSLVEGPNQPQHF. The CDR3 DNA reads TGTGCCAGCAGCTTAGTGGAGGGTCCAAATCAGCCCCAGCATTTT.

The genes are TRBV7-8 and TRBJ2-7; D may be TRBD2 (5 bases). The germline V and J ends were trimmed by 0 bases and 2 bases, with 8 bases remaining between them. The CDR3 has 14 residues. Germline CDR1 reads SGHVS; CDR2 reads FQNEAQ. The CDR3 DNA sequence: TGTGCCAGCAGCTTAGCGTTGGGAGCCTACGAGCAGTACTTC. Amino acid sequence: CASSLALGAYEQYF.

The chain carries TRBV12-1 and TRBJ2-1; whether TRBD2, the table's D call, matches the DNA was not checked. TRBV12-1 is assigned pseudogene status. The CDR3 loop spans 15 amino acids. CDR3 residues: CASSTTSDSYNEQFF. The CDR3 coding sequence is TGTGCCAGCAGCACAACTAGCGATTCCTACAATGAGCAGTTCTTC.

V gene TRBV4-3 combines with J gene TRBJ2-2; tentatively, D is TRBD2 (5 bases). Trimming stripped 1 base from V and 7 bases from J, with 16 bases between. Germline V gene sequence: CDR1 LGHNA, CDR2 YSLEER. The CDR3 spans 16 residues. The CDR3 here is CASSQVGSGVGGELFF. CDR3 DNA sequence: TGCGCCAGCAGCCAAGTAGGATCCGGGGTTGGCGGGGAGCTGTTTTTT.